This paragraph covers one T cell receptor beta chain sequence. The CDR3 totals 16 residues. The germline gives CDR1 ENHRY, CDR2 SYGVKD. Germline trimming cut 0 bases from V and 2 bases from J; bases unmatched to any gene: 6. This specimen belongs to a study of shared clonotypes between healthy human individuals. Sequenced by immunoSEQ multiplex PCR; TCRdb stores in-frame clones only, minus some. The sample lists 2 million to 3 million clones, 90% to 95% occurring once. The specimen was naive CD4+ T cells from PBMCs. Subset given: CD45RA+ positively selected. The TCR was taken from a man younger than 30 in good health. Some clones in this sample may be carry-over from other donors' samples. The V and J genes are TRBV10-3 and TRBJ2-7, with 8 bases matching TRBD1. The CDR3 DNA follows: TGTGCCATCAGTGAGTCACAGGGGGTAAGAGCCTACGAGCAGTACTTC. Its translation is CAISESQGVRAYEQYF.